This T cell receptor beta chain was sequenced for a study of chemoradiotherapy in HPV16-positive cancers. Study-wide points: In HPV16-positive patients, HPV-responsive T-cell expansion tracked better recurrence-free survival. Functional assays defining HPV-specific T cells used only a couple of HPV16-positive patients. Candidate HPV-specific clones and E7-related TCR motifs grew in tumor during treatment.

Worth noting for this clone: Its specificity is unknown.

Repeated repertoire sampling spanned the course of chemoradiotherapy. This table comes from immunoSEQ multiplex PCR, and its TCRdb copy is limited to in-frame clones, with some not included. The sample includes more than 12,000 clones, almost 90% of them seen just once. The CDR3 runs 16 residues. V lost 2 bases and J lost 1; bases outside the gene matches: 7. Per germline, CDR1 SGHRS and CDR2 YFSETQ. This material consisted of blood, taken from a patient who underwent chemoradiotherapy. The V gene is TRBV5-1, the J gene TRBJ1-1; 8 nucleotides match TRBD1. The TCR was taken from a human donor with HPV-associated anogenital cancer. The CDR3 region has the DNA TGCGCCAGCAGCTTCTCTCAGACAGGGGCGAACACTGAAGCTTTCTTT. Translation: CASSFSQTGANTEAFF.